The clone carrying this T cell receptor (beta chain) was found a few times. Its matching antigen is unknown. This entry is derived from a study of beta chain features in type 1 diabetes. All of the isolated RNA was reverse transcribed, so expressed TCRB transcripts were sequenced. Roughly 3.4 million reads were obtained on average from naive, central memory and regulatory T cell samples. Only in-frame clones appear in the TCRdb table, and some are missing; sequencing was by immunoSEQ multiplex PCR. The sample has roughly 700,000 clones, roughly 13% seen once. Sorting gave populations that all exceeded 98% purity. Notes on the study in general: The study found that naive, central memory and Treg TCRB repertoires appeared more similar in patients than in healthy donors. Shorter TCRB CDR3s, moderately but significantly so, were found in Type 1 diabetes patients in all four CD4+ subsets.

Germline V gene sequence: CDR1 SEHNR, CDR2 FQNEAQ (reference sequence). The CDR3 consists of 14 residues. V shed 4 bases and J shed 6 bases, with 16 bases lying between them. This TCR derives from a young man with type 1 diabetes. Sequencing was performed on naive CD4+ T cells from blood. This chain links TRBV7-9 with TRBJ2-7; a weak D match, TRBD1 (6 bases). The CDR3 DNA reads as TGTGCCAGCAGCTCGCTACAGGGATGGCGCGAGCAGTACTTC. It specifies CASSSLQGWREQYF. Filled out from reference TRBV7-9 and TRBJ2-7, the complete variable domain reads DTGVSQNPRHKITKRGQNVTFRCDPISEHNRLYWYRQTLGQGPEFLTYFQNEAQLEKSRLLSDRFSAERPKGSFSTLEIQRTEQGDSAMYLCASSSLQGWREQYFGPGTRLTVT.